The rows below give T cell receptor beta chains drawn from one sample of a study of blood T cells in healthy people across ages. TCRdb itself ran the 5' RACE reads through MiXCR, one entry per CDR3 protein. Found here are around 400,000 distinct CDR3 sequences, about 49% of them singletons; the top ten hold under 65%. Input material: blood. The receptors derive from a man between 60 and 75 years old in good health. Both conserved end residues are part of each CDR3. D genes are given only for firm matches. Part of the rows lack a size; the others show once, few, many or a class for expanded clones.

J gene,clone size,D gene,V gene,CDR3 protein,CDR3 DNA
TRBJ2-2,NA,TRBD1,TRBV27,CASGTGAGELFF,TGTGCCAGCGGGACAGGGGCCGGGGAGCTGTTTTTT
TRBJ2-5,NA,TRBD2,TRBV7-3,CASSLTSGSETQYF,TGTGCCAGCAGCCTGACTAGCGGGAGTGAGACCCAGTACTTC
TRBJ2-6,NA,NA,TRBV6-6,CASSDSGQGNVLTF,TGTGCCAGCAGTGACTCGGGGCAGGGAAACGTCCTGACTTTC
TRBJ2-7,many,TRBD1,TRBV7-2,CASSFGQGANEQYF,TGTGCCAGCAGCTTTGGACAGGGGGCTAACGAGCAGTACTTC
TRBJ2-6,many,NA,TRBV29-1,CSVASGRPSGANVLTF,TGCAGCGTGGCCTCCGGGCGACCCTCTGGGGCCAACGTCCTGACTTTC
TRBJ2-5,NA,TRBD2,TRBV11-2,CASSLEAGVQTQYF,TGTGCCAGCAGCTTAGAAGCGGGAGTACAGACCCAGTACTTC
TRBJ2-4,NA,NA,TRBV7-2,CASSLGGAAVFGDIQYF,TGTGCCAGCAGCTTAGGCGGGGCAGCCGTTTTTGGGGACATTCAGTACTTC
TRBJ2-1,NA,TRBD1,TRBV29-1,CSVAGQGIYNEQFF,TGCAGCGTCGCGGGACAGGGGATATACAATGAGCAGTTCTTC
TRBJ2-3,few,NA,TRBV5-6,CASSLMVGGQGTDTQYF,TGTGCCAGCAGCCTAATGGTGGGGGGCCAAGGCACAGATACGCAGTATTTT
TRBJ2-5,many,TRBD2,TRBV10-3,CAISERGGQETQYF,TGTGCCATCAGTGAGCGGGGGGGCCAGGAGACCCAGTACTTC
TRBJ2-7,NA,TRBD1,TRBV6-5,CASRKPGGEYF,TGTGCCAGCAGGAAACCAGGGGGAGAGTACTTC
TRBJ2-3,NA,NA,TRBV7-3,CASSPQGGAGTDTQYF,TGTGCCAGCAGCCCCCAGGGGGGAGCGGGGACAGATACGCAGTATTTT
TRBJ2-6,NA,TRBD1,TRBV20-1,CSVQGGGSQSGANVLTF,TGCAGTGTTCAAGGGGGCGGTTCTCAGTCTGGGGCCAACGTCCTGACTTTC
TRBJ2-5,NA,NA,TRBV4-3,CASSQDQNRMETQYF,TGCGCCAGCAGCCAAGATCAGAATAGGATGGAGACCCAGTACTTC
TRBJ1-4,NA,NA,TRBV29-1,CSVGEWEKLFF,TGCAGCGTGGGGGAATGGGAAAAACTGTTTTTT
TRBJ2-1,NA,NA,TRBV27,CASSLSLGGTKSYNEQFF,TGTGCCAGCAGTTTATCCCTTGGCGGGACAAAATCCTACAATGAGCAGTTCTTC
TRBJ1-1,NA,NA,TRBV19,CASSSPGRRTEAFF,TGTGCCAGTAGTTCCCCCGGGCGGAGGACTGAAGCTTTCTTT
TRBJ2-1,NA,TRBD2,TRBV5-1,CASSLALSGAWDEQFF,TGCGCCAGCAGCTTGGCTCTTAGCGGGGCCTGGGATGAGCAGTTCTTC
TRBJ2-7,NA,NA,TRBV6-1,CASTTRYEQYF,TGTGCCAGCACGACCCGTTACGAGCAGTACTTC
TRBJ2-7,NA,TRBD1,TRBV6-2/TRBV6-3,CASRGTGANEQYF,TGTGCCAGCAGAGGGACAGGGGCAAACGAGCAGTACTTC
TRBJ2-7,NA,NA,TRBV3-1,CASSQAVYEQYF,TGTGCCAGCAGCCAAGCGGTCTACGAGCAGTACTTC
TRBJ2-7,NA,TRBD1,TRBV6-1,CASSEGTGRVYEQYF,TGTGCCAGCAGTGAGGGGACAGGAAGGGTGTACGAGCAGTACTTC
TRBJ1-1,NA,NA,TRBV7-9,CASSWGRGMTEAFF,TGTGCCAGCAGCTGGGGCCGGGGAATGACTGAAGCTTTCTTT
TRBJ1-2,few,NA,TRBV12-3/TRBV12-4,CASSADRQLYYGYTF,TGTGCCAGCTCAGCAGACAGGCAACTTTACTATGGCTACACCTTC
TRBJ2-3,NA,TRBD2,TRBV29-1,CSAGASGGDTQYF,TGCAGCGCTGGGGCTAGCGGAGGGGATACGCAGTATTTT
TRBJ2-7,NA,TRBD2,TRBV6-1,CASSPRWGTSGSSHEQYF,TGTGCCAGCAGTCCTCGGTGGGGGACTAGCGGGAGTTCCCACGAGCAGTACTTC
TRBJ2-3,many,TRBD1,TRBV7-2,CASSSTGGAGDTQYF,TGTGCCAGCAGCTCGACAGGGGGCGCGGGAGATACGCAGTATTTT
TRBJ2-5,many,NA,TRBV9,CASSVSWGPQETQYF,TGTGCCAGCAGCGTAAGTTGGGGGCCCCAAGAGACCCAGTACTTC
TRBJ1-6,few,TRBD1,TRBV24-1,CATSDGQVNSPLHF,TGTGCCACCAGTGACGGACAGGTTAATTCACCCCTCCACTTT
TRBJ2-7,NA,TRBD2,TRBV7-2,CASSSPGTSGNQYF,TGTGCCAGCAGCTCCCCAGGGACTAGCGGGAATCAGTACTTC
TRBJ1-5,NA,NA,TRBV20-1,CSTDHGSNQPQHF,TGCAGCACGGACCACGGGAGCAATCAGCCCCAGCATTTT
TRBJ2-7,NA,NA,TRBV20-1,CSAPDALSYEQYF,TGCAGTGCCCCGGACGCCCTATCCTACGAGCAGTACTTC
TRBJ2-5,few,NA,TRBV15,CATSRGGQETQYF,TGTGCCACCAGCAGAGGAGGGCAAGAGACCCAGTACTTC
TRBJ1-1,NA,TRBD1,TRBV30,CAWSMTGGTEAFF,TGTGCCTGGAGTATGACAGGGGGCACTGAAGCTTTCTTT
TRBJ2-2,NA,TRBD1,TRBV5-4,CASSRDSYTGELFF,TGTGCCAGCAGCCGGGACAGCTACACCGGGGAGCTGTTTTTT
TRBJ1-2,NA,NA,TRBV7-9,CASSLGQVIGYTF,TGTGCCAGCAGCTTAGGGCAGGTGATCGGCTACACCTTC
TRBJ2-1,NA,TRBD2,TRBV29-1,CSVLRLAGDPNEQFF,TGCAGCGTGCTGCGACTAGCGGGGGATCCCAATGAGCAGTTCTTC
TRBJ1-6,NA,NA,TRBV2,CASSANNAPLHF,TGTGCCAGCAGTGCAAATAATGCGCCCCTCCACTTT
TRBJ2-3,many,TRBD2,TRBV9,CASSVDVRASGGAADTQYF,TGTGCCAGCAGCGTAGATGTCAGAGCTAGCGGGGGGGCCGCAGATACGCAGTATTTT
TRBJ1-2,many,TRBD1,TRBV7-9,CASSLFSGGDGYTF,TGTGCCAGCAGCTTATTTTCAGGGGGGGATGGCTACACCTTC
TRBJ1-4,NA,NA,TRBV20-1,CSARGGHTNEKLFF,TGCAGTGCTAGAGGGGGACACACTAATGAAAAACTGTTTTTT
TRBJ2-7,few,TRBD1,TRBV20-1,CSANSGTVPYEQYF,TGCAGTGCAAATTCCGGGACAGTCCCCTACGAGCAGTACTTC
TRBJ2-5,NA,TRBD2,TRBV5-1,CASSLEGGSQETQYF,TGCGCCAGCAGCTTGGAGGGCGGGAGTCAAGAGACCCAGTACTTC
TRBJ2-1,NA,NA,TRBV28,CASRAMESGNNEQFF,TGTGCCAGCAGGGCAATGGAGAGTGGGAACAATGAGCAGTTCTTC
TRBJ2-5,NA,TRBD2,TRBV7-2,CASSPQSGGQETQYF,TGTGCCAGCAGCCCCCAGTCGGGGGGGCAAGAGACCCAGTACTTC
TRBJ2-7,NA,NA,TRBV11-2,CASSLYGAPEQYF,TGTGCCAGCAGCTTATATGGGGCTCCCGAGCAGTACTTC
TRBJ1-2,NA,NA,TRBV12-3/TRBV12-4,CASSPFRGLANYGYTF,TGTGCCAGCAGTCCGTTTCGGGGGCTAGCTAACTATGGCTACACCTTC
TRBJ2-3,NA,NA,TRBV28,CASGPGWAVTDTQYF,TGTGCCAGCGGCCCTGGTTGGGCAGTCACAGATACGCAGTATTTT
TRBJ1-1,NA,TRBD1,TRBV12-3/TRBV12-4,CATTLQGLNTEAFF,TGTGCCACGACATTACAGGGGCTGAACACTGAAGCTTTCTTT
TRBJ2-3,NA,TRBD2,TRBV12-3/TRBV12-4,CASSPGAGGTDTQYF,TGTGCCAGCAGTCCTGGGGCGGGGGGGACAGATACGCAGTATTTT
TRBJ2-7,few,NA,TRBV20-1,CSARTASGLDYEQYF,TGCAGTGCTAGAACTGCCTCGGGACTTGACTACGAGCAGTACTTC
TRBJ2-7,many,TRBD2,TRBV28,CASSILTSGTIYEQYF,TGTGCCAGCAGTATCCTGACTAGCGGGACAATCTACGAGCAGTACTTC
TRBJ2-7,few,TRBD1,TRBV29-1,CSVAHLPTGGTEQYF,TGCAGCGTTGCCCACCTCCCGACAGGGGGCACCGAGCAGTACTTC
TRBJ2-5,NA,NA,TRBV9,CASSVTDQETQYF,TGTGCCAGCAGCGTGACAGACCAAGAGACCCAGTACTTC
TRBJ1-3,NA,TRBD1,TRBV12-5,CASGRGQGSSGNTIYF,TGTGCTAGTGGCCGCGGACAGGGAAGCTCTGGAAACACCATATATTTT
TRBJ2-5,NA,NA,TRBV11-1,CASSLDLSETQYF,TGTGCCAGCAGCTTAGACTTGTCGGAGACCCAGTACTTC